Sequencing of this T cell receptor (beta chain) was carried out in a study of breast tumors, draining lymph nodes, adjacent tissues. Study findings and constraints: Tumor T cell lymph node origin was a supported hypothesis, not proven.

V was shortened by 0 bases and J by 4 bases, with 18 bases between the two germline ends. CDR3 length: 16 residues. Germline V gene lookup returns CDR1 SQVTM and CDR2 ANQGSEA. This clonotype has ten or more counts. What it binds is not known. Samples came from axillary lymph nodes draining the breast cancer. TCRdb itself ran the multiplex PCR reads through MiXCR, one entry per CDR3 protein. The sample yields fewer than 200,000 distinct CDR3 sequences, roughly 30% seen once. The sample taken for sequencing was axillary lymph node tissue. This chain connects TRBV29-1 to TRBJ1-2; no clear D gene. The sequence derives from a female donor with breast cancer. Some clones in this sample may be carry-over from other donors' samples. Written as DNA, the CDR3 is TGCAGCGTTGAAGATCGCGGCAGAAGTTCTACCTATGGCTACACCTTC. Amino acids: CSVEDRGRSSTYGYTF. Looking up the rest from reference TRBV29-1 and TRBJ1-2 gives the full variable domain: SAVISQKPSRDICQRGTSLTIQCQVDSQVTMMFWYRQQPGQSLTLIATANQGSEATYESGFVIDKFPISRPNLTFSTLTVSNMSPEDSSIYLCSVEDRGRSSTYGYTFGSGTRLTVV.